The 28 T cell receptor beta chains presented below share a single source sample, sequenced in a study of shared clonotypes between healthy human individuals. Sequencing used immunoSEQ multiplex PCR; TCRdb keeps in-frame clones, though not all of them. The table lists around 2.5 million clones, 80% to 95% of them singletons, with approximately 0.35% in the top ten. What was sequenced was naive CD4+ T cells from PBMCs. Subset of the sample: CD45RA+ positively selected. These receptors were obtained from a man between 18 and 29 years old in good health. Some clones in this sample may be carry-over from other donors' samples.

For this clone: Within the sample, other DNA sequences also encode this same CDR3. The chain links TRBV28 to TRBJ2-7; 7 nucleotides line up with TRBD2. Unmatched junction bases numbered 3, after V lost 3 bases and J lost 1 base. This CDR3 spans 14 amino acids. Germline-derived CDR1 and CDR2 are MDHEN and SYDVKM. The CDR3 DNA reads as TGTGCCAGCAGTTTGGGGGGGTCTTCCTACGAGCAGTACTTC. It yields the protein CASSLGGSSYEQYF.

J is TRBJ1-1 and V is TRBV2, with TRBD1 matching over 12 bases. The germline V gene has CDR1 SNHLY and CDR2 FYNNEI. This CDR3 comprises 18 residues. V lost 7 bases, J lost 6 bases, and 18 bases stayed unmatched. The CDR3 nucleotides read TGTGCCAGCAACCAAGGGACAGGGGGCATGGTTCATTGGTCTGAAGCTTTCTTT. Translating it yields CASNQGTGGMVHWSEAFF.

This chain joins TRBV11-2 and TRBJ2-7; the match to TRBD2 covers 7 bases. The CDR3 consists of 16 residues. CDR1 and CDR2 from the germline V gene are SGHAT and FQNNGV. V shed 4 bases and J 3 bases; nucleotides not matched to a gene: 12. CDR3 sequence: CASSSPLLAERYEQYF. CDR3 in DNA: TGTGCCAGCAGCTCACCCCTCCTAGCGGAACGCTACGAGCAGTACTTC.

The chain is built from TRBV19 and TRBJ2-7; D not resolved. The CDR3 spans 15 residues. CDR1 and CDR2 from the germline V gene are LNHDA and SQIVND (reference sequence). V gave up 3 bases and J gave up 3 bases, with 15 bases separating them. The chain's CDR3 is CASSMEGIPRYEQYF. CDR3 sequence (DNA): TGTGCCAGTAGTATGGAAGGAATCCCCCGCTACGAGCAGTACTTC.

The chain recombines TRBV5-1 with TRBJ2-3, with 14 nucleotides matching TRBD2. CDR1 and CDR2 (germline): SGHRS, YFSETQ. J lost 3 bases, V lost 4 bases, and 4 bases had no gene match. There are 16 residues in the CDR3. This CDR3 is CASSGGLAGVTDTQYF. In nucleotides, the CDR3 is TGCGCCAGCAGCGGGGGACTAGCGGGAGTGACAGATACGCAGTATTTT.

This clone occurred once. This chain uses TRBV4-1 with TRBJ1-4, with D hard to call. The CDR3 loop spans 13 amino acids. Germline V gives CDR1 MGHRA, CDR2 YSYEKL. V dropped 3 bases and J dropped 8 bases, with 10 bases sitting between them. The DNA of the CDR3 is TGCGCCAGCAGCCAGACCATGGGGGAAAAACTGTTTTTT. The encoded protein is CASSQTMGEKLFF.

This rearrangement joins TRBV15 to TRBJ2-1, with D unresolved. V lost 3 bases, J lost 1 base, and 10 bases lay in between. The CDR3 extends over 15 amino acids. CDR1 is LNHNV and CDR2 is YYDKDF in the germline V gene (reference sequence). The CDR3, as DNA: TGTGCCACCAGCAGGTATTCTCAGTCCTACAATGAGCAGTTCTTC. Amino acid sequence: CATSRYSQSYNEQFF. Supplemented by reference TRBV15 and TRBJ2-1, the full variable domain reads DAMVIQNPRYQVTQFGKPVTLSCSQTLNHNVMYWYQQKSSQAPKLLFHYYDKDFNNEADTPDNFQSRRPNTSFCFLDIRSPGLGDTAMYLCATSRYSQSYNEQFFGPGTRLTVL.

The chain couples TRBV2 to TRBJ2-3; D not certain. V was cut by 8 bases and J by 5 bases, with 8 bases left in between. The germline V gene encodes CDR1 SNHLY and CDR2 FYNNEI. The CDR3 runs to 11 residues. CDR3 in DNA: TGTGCCAGCTCTAAGGTAGATACGCAGTATTTT. It is translated as CASSKVDTQYF.

This clone is a singleton in its sample. V usage is TRBV2 and J usage is TRBJ2-1; 7 bases match TRBD2. From germline, CDR1 is SNHLY and CDR2 FYNNEI. This CDR3 contains 17 residues. The J segment lost 6 bases and the V segment lost 4 bases, leaving 15 bases of the junction unmatched. CDR3 bases: TGTGCCAGCAGTGCCCCCGGGAGGACTAGAGGCTTCAATGAGCAGTTCTTC. It codes for CASSAPGRTRGFNEQFF. The variable domain in full, with the rest retrieved from reference TRBV2 and TRBJ2-1, is EPEVTQTPSHQVTQMGQEVILRCVPISNHLYFYWYRQILGQKVEFLVSFYNNEISEKSEIFDDQFSVERPDGSNFTLKIRSTKLEDSAMYFCASSAPGRTRGFNEQFFGPGTRLTVL.

The J gene is TRBJ2-5, the V gene TRBV10-3; D unclear. Gene TRBJ2-7 matches the end of the DNA better, so the J call may be wrong. The germline V gene has CDR1 ENHRY and CDR2 SYGVKD. CDR3 size: 15 residues. The CDR3 region is CAISPGSETSYEQYF. CDR3 coding DNA: TGTGCCATCAGCCCCGGATCCGAGACCTCCTACGAGCAGTACTTC.

This clone occurred once. V is TRBV7-9 and J is TRBJ2-7, with no clear D. The CDR3 totals 13 residues. Trimming took 5 bases from V and 9 from J, leaving 17 bases between them. Germline V gives CDR1 SEHNR, CDR2 FQNEAQ (reference sequence). The CDR3 reads CASSLSTPPAQYF. The CDR3 coding sequence is TGTGCCAGCAGCCTGTCCACCCCCCCGGCGCAGTACTTC.

This chain links TRBV7-9 with TRBJ2-2; 8 nucleotides match TRBD2. CDR1 and CDR2 from the germline V gene are SEHNR and FQNEAQ (reference sequence). The CDR3 runs 18 residues. The V segment lost 5 bases and the J segment 0 bases; nucleotides outside the gene matches: 11. CDR3 DNA: TGTGCCAGCAGCCCAGACAAAAAAGCGGGGGCGAACACCGGGGAGCTGTTTTTT. It is translated as CASSPDKKAGANTGELFF.

The V and J genes are TRBV15 and TRBJ1-2; a weak D match, TRBD1 (5 bases). CDR3 length: 18 amino acids. Per germline, CDR1 LNHNV and CDR2 YYDKDF (reference sequence). The V and J ends lost 0 bases and 3 bases respectively, with 20 bases between them. CDR3 protein: CATSRDRYRSRGDYGYTF. Here the CDR3 DNA reads TGTGCCACCAGCAGAGATCGTTACAGATCAAGGGGTGACTATGGCTACACCTTC.

The chain employs TRBV6-4 and TRBJ2-6, with a tentative D call TRBD2 (7 bases). Trimming stripped 10 bases from V and 0 bases from J, with 19 bases between. CDR3 size: 17 residues. Germline assignment: CDR1 MRHNA and CDR2 SNTAGT. CDR3 in amino acids: CANSRGAGHSGANVLTF. CDR3 DNA: TGTGCCAACTCCCGGGGGGCCGGGCACTCTGGGGCCAACGTCCTGACTTTC.

This clone was picked up one time. V is TRBV15 and J is TRBJ2-5, with TRBD2 matching 9 bases. This CDR3 has 15 residues. The V gene end was trimmed by 0 bases and the J gene end by 5 bases; junction bases not matched to a gene: 4. The germline gives CDR1 LNHNV, CDR2 YYDKDF (reference sequence). The CDR3 DNA follows: TGTGCCACCAGCAGAGAGGGACTAGCTCGGGAGACCCAGTACTTC. It codes for CATSREGLARETQYF.

The chain carries TRBV18 and TRBJ2-3; D not resolved. The ends were cut back, 7 bases at V and 0 bases at J, with 11 bases in the middle. The CDR3 loop spans 14 amino acids. Germline V gene lookup returns CDR1 KGHSH and CDR2 LQKENI. This chain's CDR3 is CASYPSGSTDTQYF. DNA of the CDR3: TGTGCCAGCTACCCCTCGGGTAGCACAGATACGCAGTATTTT.

V and J are TRBV5-6 and TRBJ2-3, with a possible D match to TRBD2 (6 bases). The CDR3 extends over 15 amino acids. CDR1 and CDR2 (germline): SGHDT, YYEEEE. Trimming removed 0 bases at V and 0 bases at J, with 8 bases between. CDR3 coding DNA: TGTGCCAGCAGCTTGGCGGGACTCAGCACAGATACGCAGTATTTT. Encoded protein: CASSLAGLSTDTQYF.

V gene TRBV4-1 combines with J gene TRBJ2-5; 11 bases map to TRBD2. The J call is in doubt because the DNA end fits TRBJ2-7 better. The CDR3 runs to 21 residues. CDR1 is MGHRA, CDR2 YSYEKL, per germline. Here the CDR3 DNA reads TGCGCCAGCAGCCGAACGCCATACACACCGGGACTAGCGGATTTTGCCTACGAGCAGTACTTC. As protein: CASSRTPYTPGLADFAYEQYF.

This clone was seen only a few times. The chain combines TRBV9 with TRBJ2-7; TRBD2 matches at 12 bases. The trim removed 0 bases at V and 2 bases at J, leaving 3 bases unmatched. Germline values: CDR1 SGDLS, CDR2 YYNGEE. The CDR3 covers 16 residues. In DNA, the CDR3 is TGTGCCAGCAGCGTAGGACTAGCGGGAGCTCCCTACGAGCAGTACTTC. Encoded protein: CASSVGLAGAPYEQYF.

The genes are TRBV4-1 and TRBJ2-6; unclear D gene. This CDR3 spans 15 amino acids. V was pared by 4 bases and J by 2 bases, with 9 bases between. The germline gives CDR1 MGHRA, CDR2 YSYEKL. The CDR3 region has the DNA TGCGCCAGCAGCCTCCTCGTAACTGGGGCCAACGTCCTGACTTTC. It yields the protein CASSLLVTGANVLTF.

On this clone: Different DNA sequences within this sample yield the same CDR3. The chain joins TRBV5-1 to TRBJ2-5; TRBD2 matches at 8 bases. V trimming: 4 bases; J trimming: 5 bases; junction bases outside the gene matches: 10. CDR1 and CDR2 from the germline V gene are SGHRS and YFSETQ. The CDR3 spans 15 residues. CDR3 amino acids: CASSPGLAGAETQYF. The CDR3 nucleotides are TGCGCCAGCAGCCCCGGACTAGCAGGGGCGGAGACCCAGTACTTC.

This chain uses TRBV9 with TRBJ1-2; maybe TRBD1 (6 bases). The germline V gene has CDR1 SGDLS and CDR2 YYNGEE. The CDR3 extends over 15 amino acids. Between the trimmed V and J ends, which lost 0 bases and 4 bases, there was a span of 13 bases. In nucleotides, the CDR3 is TGTGCCAGCAGCGTAGCGGCGGGGGCCGGCTATGGCTACACCTTC. It specifies CASSVAAGAGYGYTF.

On this clone itself: Other DNA sequences of this sample code for an identical CDR3. The chain has TRBV5-1 and TRBJ1-4; 7 positions match TRBD1. From germline, CDR1 is SGHRS and CDR2 YFSETQ. V shed 0 bases, J shed 4 bases, and the junction held 6 bases outside the gene matches. This CDR3 spans 16 amino acids. The CDR3 DNA sequence: TGCGCCAGCAGCTTGGCCCCGGGACAGCTTAATGAAAAACTGTTTTTT. Its translation is CASSLAPGQLNEKLFF.

The rearrangement joins TRBV2 to TRBJ2-6; D not certain. The V gene lost 10 bases and the J gene lost 4 bases, with 23 bases spanning the gap. This CDR3 is 17 amino acids long. CDR1 is SNHLY, CDR2 FYNNEI, per germline. CDR3 sequence reads: CATRPNRKATGANVLTF. The CDR3, as DNA: TGTGCCACTAGGCCGAATCGTAAAGCTACCGGGGCCAACGTCCTGACTTTC.

V and J are TRBV28 and TRBJ1-1; D may be TRBD1 (6 bases). Per germline, CDR1 MDHEN and CDR2 SYDVKM. Deletions cut 3 bases from V and 4 bases from J, with 15 bases between. The CDR3 covers 15 residues. The chain's CDR3 is CASSFGGRGITEAFF. The CDR3 DNA reads TGTGCCAGCAGTTTCGGGGGGCGCGGTATCACTGAAGCTTTCTTT.

This chain connects TRBV6-1 to TRBJ1-2, with D perhaps matching TRBD1 (5 bases). Trimming removed 3 bases at V and 4 bases at J, with 15 bases between. Germline values: CDR1 MNHNS, CDR2 SASEGT. The CDR3 extends over 15 amino acids. The CDR3 bases are TGTGCCAGCAGTGACCGGCAGGGTAACGTCTATGGCTACACCTTC. Its protein is CASSDRQGNVYGYTF.

The rearrangement links TRBV11-2 to TRBJ2-5; 8 bases line up with TRBD2. After removal of 3 bases from V and 0 bases from J, the junction contained 6 bases not matched to a gene. The length of the CDR3 is 16 residues. CDR1 SGHAT and CDR2 FQNNGV come from the germline V gene. DNA for the CDR3: TGTGCCAGCAGCTTTGGACTAGCCCCGTACCAAGAGACCCAGTACTTC. Translation: CASSFGLAPYQETQYF.

This clone has just one count. V and J are TRBV10-3 and TRBJ1-1, with a weak D call TRBD1 (5 bases). The ends were cut back, 8 bases at V and 5 bases at J, with 12 bases in the middle. This CDR3 has 12 residues. CDR1 ENHRY and CDR2 SYGVKD come from the germline V gene. CDR3 region: CAIGGGGTEAFF. The CDR3 DNA follows: TGTGCCATCGGGGGTGGGGGGACTGAAGCTTTCTTT.